The entry below describes one T cell receptor beta chain. What it recognizes is unknown. This CDR3 is built from 16 residues. The V and J ends lost 0 bases and 3 bases, in that order; junction bases with no gene match: 7. Germline V gene sequence: CDR1 SGHRS, CDR2 YFSETQ. The data originate from a study of T-cell memory formation after mild COVID-19. One entry per CDR3 protein, called by TCRdb with MiXCR from the 5' RACE reads. The sample lists about 180,000 distinct CDR3 sequences, around 15% seen once, with around 2% in the top ten. Study-wide findings and caveats: Some clones that responded turned up in pre-infection memory, which suggests that cross-reactive memory joined in. Whereas later expanders leaned CD4+, clones contracting day 15 to 85 showed a balanced CD4/CD8 makeup. Clones that contracted clustered mainly in CM and EM if CD4+ and in EMRA if CD8+. Whether second-wave clones peaking at day 37 were SARS-CoV-2 specific went unconfirmed.

The TCR was taken from an adult woman who had mild COVID-19 (a few samples of this study predate the infection). Cell type and time point are not known. The sequencing input was PBMCs or a T cell subset sorted from them (not recorded which). The chain carries TRBV5-1 and TRBJ2-3; 7 bases are shared with TRBD2. The DNA for the CDR3 is TGCGCCAGCAGCTTGGCCGGAGCGGGGAGGACAGATACGCAGTATTTT. Residues: CASSLAGAGRTDTQYF.